Presented here are 10 T cell receptor beta chains from one specimen sequenced in a study of blood T cell repertoires in COVID-19. Measured with immunoSEQ multiplex PCR; TCRdb has only the in-frame clones, and not every one. Of approximately 250,000 clones detected, around 89% appear once; the ten largest clones hold over 1%. The sample comprised PBMCs or T cells enriched from blood (not recorded which). The receptors stem from a woman between 40 and 50 years old with acute COVID-19.

The V and J genes are TRBV19 and TRBJ1-1, with D perhaps matching TRBD1 (5 bases). Per the germline V gene, CDR1 is LNHDA and CDR2 is SQIVND (reference sequence). The CDR3 consists of 15 residues. The V gene lost 1 base and the J gene lost 4 bases, with 13 bases spanning the gap. The CDR3 DNA follows: TGTGCCAGTAGTATAGTGGCAGGGTTCGCCACTGAAGCTTTCTTT. Residues: CASSIVAGFATEAFF.

The rearrangement uses TRBV15 and TRBJ1-1; 7 positions match TRBD1. The CDR3 sequence is 13 residues long. Germline lookup yields CDR1 LNHNV and CDR2 YYDKDF (reference sequence). Trimming took 3 bases from V and 4 from J; bases not matched to a gene: 2. The CDR3 is CATSRQGGTEAFF. The CDR3 region has the DNA TGTGCCACCAGCAGGCAGGGGGGCACTGAAGCTTTCTTT.

CDR3 bases: TGTGCCAGCAGCTTAGCCCAGGCCCTTACCGGGGAGCTGTTTTTT. Protein sequence: CASSLAQALTGELFF. The J gene is TRBJ2-2, the V gene TRBV7-9; unclear D gene. CDR3 length: 15 residues. The V and J ends lost 0 bases and 5 bases respectively, with 10 bases between them. CDR1 is SEHNR and CDR2 is FQNEAQ in the germline V gene (reference sequence).

The V gene is TRBV28, the J gene TRBJ1-3, with TRBD1 matching 8 bases. Per germline, CDR1 MDHEN and CDR2 SYDVKM. This CDR3 comprises 17 residues. With 5 bases clipped from V and 1 base from J, the junction kept 10 bases outside the gene matches. CDR3 DNA sequence: TGTGCCAGCAGTCTCAGGACAGGGCCTCTTTCTGGAAACACCATATATTTT. It yields the protein CASSLRTGPLSGNTIYF.

The chain is built from TRBV11-3 and TRBJ1-1, with 7 bases aligning to TRBD1. Germline V gives CDR1 SGHNT, CDR2 YENEEA. CDR3 length: 15 amino acids. Trimming took 8 bases from V and 0 from J; bases not matched to a gene: 9. CDR3: CASRLGQYMNTEAFF. In nucleotides, the CDR3 is TGTGCCAGCCGTTTGGGACAGTACATGAACACTGAAGCTTTCTTT.

The genes are TRBV6-5 and TRBJ1-1; TRBD1 is a possible D gene (5 bases). Germline V gene sequence: CDR1 MNHEY, CDR2 SVGAGI. This CDR3 is built from 15 residues. The V end lost 0 bases, the J end lost 0 bases, and 8 bases lay between the germline ends. The CDR3 nucleotides read TGTGCCAGCAGTTACTCGGGGCTAATGAACACTGAAGCTTTCTTT. It is translated as CASSYSGLMNTEAFF.

The rearrangement joins TRBV6-5 to TRBJ2-4; no clear D gene. Germline V gene lookup returns CDR1 MNHEY and CDR2 SVGAGI. The CDR3 runs 11 residues. Deletions cut 9 bases from V and 2 bases from J, with 5 bases between. The CDR3 reads CASQTKNIQYF. The DNA for the CDR3 is TGTGCCAGTCAAACCAAAAACATTCAGTACTTC.

The chain couples TRBV5-4 to TRBJ2-7; 7 nucleotides agree with TRBD1. The CDR3 has 13 amino acids. J gave up 3 bases and V 4 bases, and 4 bases lay outside the gene matches. The V gene's germline CDR1 is SGHNT and CDR2 YYREEE (reference sequence). CDR3 residues: CASSRDRHYEQYF. CDR3 in DNA: TGTGCCAGCAGCCGGGACAGACACTACGAGCAGTACTTC.

The chain uses TRBV5-1 and TRBJ1-5; 7 nucleotides line up with TRBD1. V trimming: 4 bases; J trimming: 5 bases; junction bases outside the gene matches: 3. The CDR3 length is 13 residues. CDR1 SGHRS and CDR2 YFSETQ come from the germline V gene. The CDR3 DNA follows: TGCGCCAGCAGCAGGGACAGTCATCAGCCCCAGCATTTT. It specifies CASSRDSHQPQHF.

As DNA, the CDR3 is TGTGCCAACGGTGCTAGCGGGAGGAATGAGCAGTTCTTC. Amino acid sequence: CANGASGRNEQFF. The chain couples TRBV7-9 to TRBJ2-1, with 11 positions matching TRBD2. V was clipped by 10 bases and J by 7 bases; unmatched bases: 6. CDR1 and CDR2 (germline): SEHNR, FQNEAQ (reference sequence). This CDR3 has 13 amino acids.